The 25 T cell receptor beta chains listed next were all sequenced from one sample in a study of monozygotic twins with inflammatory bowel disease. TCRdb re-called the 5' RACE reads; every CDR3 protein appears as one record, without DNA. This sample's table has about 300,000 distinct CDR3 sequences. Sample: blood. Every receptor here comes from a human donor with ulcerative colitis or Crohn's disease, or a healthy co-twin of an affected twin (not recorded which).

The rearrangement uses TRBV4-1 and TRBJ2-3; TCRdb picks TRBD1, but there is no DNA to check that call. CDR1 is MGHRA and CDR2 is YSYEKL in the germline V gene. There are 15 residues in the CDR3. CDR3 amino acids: CASSFFQGFTDTQYF.

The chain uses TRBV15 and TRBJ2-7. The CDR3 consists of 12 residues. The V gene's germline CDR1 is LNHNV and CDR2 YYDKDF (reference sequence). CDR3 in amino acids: CATSPRDGEQYF.

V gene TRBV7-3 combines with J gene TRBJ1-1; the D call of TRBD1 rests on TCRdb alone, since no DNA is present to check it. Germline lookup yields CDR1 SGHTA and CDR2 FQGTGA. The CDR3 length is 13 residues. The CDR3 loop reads CAGSRQKNTEAFF. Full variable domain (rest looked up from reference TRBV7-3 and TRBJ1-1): GAGVSQTPSNKVTEKGKYVELRCDPISGHTALYWYRQSLGQGPEFLIYFQGTGAADDSGLPNDRFFAVRPEGSVSTLKIQRTERGDSAVYLCAGSRQKNTEAFFGQGTRLTVV.

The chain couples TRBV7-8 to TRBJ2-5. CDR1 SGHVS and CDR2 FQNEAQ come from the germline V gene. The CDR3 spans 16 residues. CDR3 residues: CASSQSGVGISKRQYF.

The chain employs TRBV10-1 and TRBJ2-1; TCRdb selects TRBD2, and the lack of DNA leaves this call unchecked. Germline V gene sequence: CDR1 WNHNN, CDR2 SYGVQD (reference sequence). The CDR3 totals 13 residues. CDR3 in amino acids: CASSRYSDNEQFF.

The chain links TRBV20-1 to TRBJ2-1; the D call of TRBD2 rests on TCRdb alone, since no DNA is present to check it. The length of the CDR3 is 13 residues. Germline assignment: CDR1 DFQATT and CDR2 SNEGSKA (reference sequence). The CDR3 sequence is CSARSGADNEQFF.

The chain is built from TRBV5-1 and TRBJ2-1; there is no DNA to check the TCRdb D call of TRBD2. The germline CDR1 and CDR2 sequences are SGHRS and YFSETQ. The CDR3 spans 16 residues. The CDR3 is CASSFDGTSQYNEQFF.

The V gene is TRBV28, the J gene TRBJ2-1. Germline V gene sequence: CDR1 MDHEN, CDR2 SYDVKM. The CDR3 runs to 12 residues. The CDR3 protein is CASSWLGYEQFF.

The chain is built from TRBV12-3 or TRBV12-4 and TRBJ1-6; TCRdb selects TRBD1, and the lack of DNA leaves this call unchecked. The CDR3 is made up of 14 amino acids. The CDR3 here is CASSPGTGNSPLHF.

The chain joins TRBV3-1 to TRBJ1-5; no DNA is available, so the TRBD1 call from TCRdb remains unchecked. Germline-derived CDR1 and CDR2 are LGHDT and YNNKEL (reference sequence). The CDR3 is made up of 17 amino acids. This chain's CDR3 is CASSPRNPTDGNQPQHF.

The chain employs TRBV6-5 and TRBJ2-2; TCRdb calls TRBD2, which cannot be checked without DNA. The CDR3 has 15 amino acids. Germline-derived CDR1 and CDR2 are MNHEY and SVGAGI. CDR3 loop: CASSYYTSGTGELFF.

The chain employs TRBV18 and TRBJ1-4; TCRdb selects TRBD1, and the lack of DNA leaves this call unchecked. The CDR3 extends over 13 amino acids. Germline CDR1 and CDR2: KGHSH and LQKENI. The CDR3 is CASSAGTDEKLFF. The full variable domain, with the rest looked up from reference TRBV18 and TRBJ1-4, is NAGVMQNPRHLVRRRGQEARLRCSPMKGHSHVYWYRQLPEEGLKFMVYLQKENIIDESGMPKERFSAEFPKEGPSILRIQQVVRGDSAAYFCASSAGTDEKLFFGSGTQLSVL.

The CDR3 loop is CACSRGGDDTQYF. The chain is built from TRBV7-8 and TRBJ2-3; with no DNA, the TCRdb D assignment of TRBD1 cannot be verified. The CDR3 is 13 amino acids. Germline CDR1 and CDR2: SGHVS and FQNEAQ.

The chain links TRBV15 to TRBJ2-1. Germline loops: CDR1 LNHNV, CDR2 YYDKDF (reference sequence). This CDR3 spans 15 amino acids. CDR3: CATSRWTGSYNEQFF. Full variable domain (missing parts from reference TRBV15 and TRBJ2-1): DAMVIQNPRYQVTQFGKPVTLSCSQTLNHNVMYWYQQKSSQAPKLLFHYYDKDFNNEADTPDNFQSRRPNTSFCFLDIRSPGLGDTAMYLCATSRWTGSYNEQFFGPGTRLTVL.

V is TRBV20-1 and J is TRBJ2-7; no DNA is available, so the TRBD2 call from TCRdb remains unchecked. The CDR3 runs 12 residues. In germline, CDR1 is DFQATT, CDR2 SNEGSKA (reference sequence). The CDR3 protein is CSAGRDPYEQYF.

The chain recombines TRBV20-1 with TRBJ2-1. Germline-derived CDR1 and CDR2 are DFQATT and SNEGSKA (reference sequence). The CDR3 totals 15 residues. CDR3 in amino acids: CSARDLTHSYNEQFF.

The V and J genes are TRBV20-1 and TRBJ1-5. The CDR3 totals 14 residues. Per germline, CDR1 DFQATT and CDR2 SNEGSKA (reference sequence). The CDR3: CSARRRTEGQPQHF.

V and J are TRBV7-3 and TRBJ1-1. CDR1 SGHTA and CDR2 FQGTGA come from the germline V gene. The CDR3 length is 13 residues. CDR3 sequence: CASSLSVNTEAFF.

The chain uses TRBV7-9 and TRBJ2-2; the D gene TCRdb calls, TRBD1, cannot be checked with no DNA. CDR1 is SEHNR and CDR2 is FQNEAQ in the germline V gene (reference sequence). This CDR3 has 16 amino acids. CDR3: CASSFPGQRGIGELFF. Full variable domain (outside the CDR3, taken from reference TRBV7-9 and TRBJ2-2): DTGVSQNPRHKITKRGQNVTFRCDPISEHNRLYWYRQTLGQGPEFLTYFQNEAQLEKSRLLSDRFSAERPKGSFSTLEIQRTEQGDSAMYLCASSFPGQRGIGELFFGEGSRLTVL.

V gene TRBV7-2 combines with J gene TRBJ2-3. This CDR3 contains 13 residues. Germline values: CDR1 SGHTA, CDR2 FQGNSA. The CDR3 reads CASSINPTDTQYF.

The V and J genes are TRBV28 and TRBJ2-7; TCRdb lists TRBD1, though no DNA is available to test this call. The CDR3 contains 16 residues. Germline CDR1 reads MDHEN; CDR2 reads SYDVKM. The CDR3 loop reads CASSSVSQGKWVEQYF.

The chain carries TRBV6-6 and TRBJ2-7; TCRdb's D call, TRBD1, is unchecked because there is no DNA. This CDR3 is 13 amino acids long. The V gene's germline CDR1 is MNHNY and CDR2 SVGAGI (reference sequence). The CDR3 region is CASSPQGLNEQYF.

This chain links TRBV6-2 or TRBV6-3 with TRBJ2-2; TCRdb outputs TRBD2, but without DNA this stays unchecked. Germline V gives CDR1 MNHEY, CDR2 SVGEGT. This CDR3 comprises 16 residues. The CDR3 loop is CASSNRDYAAAGELFF.

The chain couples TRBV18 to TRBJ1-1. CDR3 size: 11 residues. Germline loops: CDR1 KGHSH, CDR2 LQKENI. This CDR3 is CASSKSREAFF.

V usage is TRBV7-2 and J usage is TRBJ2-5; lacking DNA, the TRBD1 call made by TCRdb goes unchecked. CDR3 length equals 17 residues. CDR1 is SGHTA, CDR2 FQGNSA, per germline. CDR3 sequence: CASSPLGQDTPQETQYF. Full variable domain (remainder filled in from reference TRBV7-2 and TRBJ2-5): GAGVSQSPSNKVTEKGKDVELRCDPISGHTALYWYRQSLGQGLEFLIYFQGNSAPDKSGLPSDRFSAERTGGSVSTLTIQRTQQEDSAVYLCASSPLGQDTPQETQYFGPGTRLLVL.